This TCR beta chain was sequenced during a study of blood T cell repertoires in COVID-19 (dated by TCRdb to about 2020). For the wider study: Collaborator samples came from the United States, Italy and Spain and covered acute and convalescent phases of COVID-19. Sample metadata almost always included a de-identified subject ID, COVID-19 status, age in years and sex. The prospective study material was composed of cDNA or gDNA derived from T cells, B-cell-depleted T cells, or PBMCs. The repertoires were released in a freely available public database intended as a resource for research on the immune response to SARS-CoV-2. The samples were drawn from the first 160 participants of the ongoing ImmuneRACE study and from 1,254 subjects provided by 6 global collaborators. Subjects who had been exposed to COVID-19, were actively infected with it, or had recovered from it provided the deeply sampled blood TCRbeta repertoires that made up the dataset. Where available, HLA class I and class II types were taken from metadata supplied by the sample provider and were not determined by assay-based typing. What the study reported, not specific to this receptor: The amount of clinical and demographic metadata varied by source and participant and was provided uncurated.

V and J lose 6 bases and 2 bases, and a span of 12 bases separates them. For CDR1 and CDR2, the germline V gene lists MNHEY and SVGAGI. Taken from cysteine to phenylalanine, the CDR3 has 14 residues. The CDR3 DNA has 42 bases and is translated from base 1. The immunoSEQ Assay, a bias-controlled multiplex PCR, was used to amplify TCRbeta CDR3 regions from genomic DNA. Turning to the authors' computational methods: Within the assay, amplification of reference gene primers was used to estimate how many nucleated cells each sample contained. Sequence reads were collapsed and filtered to measure the absolute abundance of every unique TCRbeta CDR3 rearrangement. For each sample, productive Simpson clonality was calculated by taking the square root of Simpson's diversity index across productive rearrangements. TCRdb re-hosts the immuneACCESS table, in-frame sequences only. Its copies lack some clones; in the studies checked, an unresolved V gene accounts for under half of them, and the cause for the rest is not known. The D gene and trimming were derived from the DNA, and the V and J assignments and clone size from that table. Recorded for this sample are more than 250,000 clones; about nine tenths of them occurred a single time. The top ten hold around 1.3% of the sample.

Enrolling through a virtual design, the prospective study's participants ranged in age from about 18 to 89 years and lived across about two dozen United States geographic areas. In the prospective study, cohorts were assigned on the basis of participant-reported clinical history obtained from a screening survey and a study questionnaire. Each participant in the prospective study had whole blood, serum and a nasopharyngeal or oropharyngeal swab collected by mobile phlebotomists. Additional blood draws and questionnaires over a roughly two-month period could optionally be provided by prospective study participants. Prospective study blood samples were shipped either frozen or at room temperature before DNA extraction. A single count supports this clone. This receptor's antigen is unknown. Nothing much larger sits one base from this clone, and base qualities are not available.

Sequenced sample: PBMCs or T cells enriched from blood (not recorded which). This TCR was recovered from a woman aged 40 to 50 with acute COVID-19. The V and J segments used are TRBV6-5 and TRBJ2-3, and perhaps TRBD1 as D gene, on 5 matching bases. At the DNA level, the sequence is TGTGCCAGCAGCCTACGACAGTACACAGATACGCAGTATTTT. Its translation is CASSLRQYTDTQYF.